This entry describes one T cell receptor (beta chain). Its antigen remains unknown. This specimen comes from a study of cytomegalovirus exposure and HLA in healthy donors. 13 Jbeta primers and 60 Vbeta primers were used for the PCR. Clones were sequenced by immunoSEQ multiplex PCR, and TCRdb holds only the in-frame ones, with some missing. The table has under 150,000 clones, 60% to 85% seen once; the top ten hold about 1.5%. Study-wide findings and caveats: Reportedly, HLA-A and HLA-B alleles of most subjects were accurately predicted from TCR beta. Testing in vitro showed three CMV-associated chains specific for CMV antigens. For most TCR sequences rarity was the rule, although some public TCRs occurred in many donors.

The specimen was PBMCs. This TCR derives from a woman aged 40 to 50 in good health and CMV-seronegative.

This CDR3 reads CASSQTGGNTEAFF. The CDR3 nucleotides read TGCGCCAGCAGCCAGACAGGAGGGAACACTGAAGCTTTCTTT. The V and J genes are TRBV4-3 and TRBJ1-1, with D possibly matching TRBD1 (6 bases). This CDR3 is 14 amino acids long. CDR1 and CDR2 from the germline V gene are LGHNA and YSLEER. Trimming cost V 3 bases and J 1 base, with 9 bases left between them.